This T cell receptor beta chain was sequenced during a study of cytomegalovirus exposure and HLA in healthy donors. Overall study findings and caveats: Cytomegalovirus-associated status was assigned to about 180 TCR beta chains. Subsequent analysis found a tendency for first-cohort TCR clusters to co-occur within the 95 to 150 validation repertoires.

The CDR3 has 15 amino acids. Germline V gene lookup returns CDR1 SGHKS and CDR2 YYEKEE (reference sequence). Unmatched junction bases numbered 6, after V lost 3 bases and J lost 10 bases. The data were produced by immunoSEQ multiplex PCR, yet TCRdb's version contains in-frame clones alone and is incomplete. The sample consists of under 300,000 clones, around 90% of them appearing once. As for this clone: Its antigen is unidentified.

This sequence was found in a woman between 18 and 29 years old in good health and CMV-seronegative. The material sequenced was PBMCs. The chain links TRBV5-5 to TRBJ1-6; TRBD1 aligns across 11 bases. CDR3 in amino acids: CASSSSGTGGSPLHF. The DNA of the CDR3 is TGTGCCAGCAGCTCCTCCGGGACAGGGGGGTCACCCCTCCACTTT.